This T cell receptor beta chain comes out of a study of CD8+CD57+ T cells in acquired aplastic anemia. Study as a whole: The sorted CD4+ and CD8+ cells yielded an average roughly 3 ug of DNA.

Findings and caveats of the study: CD8+ Simpson's diversity showed no significant patient-control difference.

To note about this clonotype: As yet, its antigen is unknown. A much more abundant neighbour one base away suggests this may be a read error.

This CDR3 is built from 13 residues. Germline CDR1 SGHRS, CDR2 YFSETQ. The V end was cut by 6 bases, the J end by 1 base, with 9 bases between. Both TCR beta VDJ combination and CDR3 sequence profiling were carried out. Genomic DNA was the template for this profiling. Using its own MiXCR run on the reads, TCRdb lists one record per CDR3 protein. The table records about 80,000 distinct CDR3 sequences, about half of them present only once. This sequence was found in a human donor in good health, serving as a control. Sequenced input: sorted CD4+, CD8+, or CD8+CD57+ T cells (not recorded which) from PBMCs. The chain is built from TRBV5-1 and TRBJ2-3; unclear D gene. CDR3 bases: TGCGCCAGCACCCCTAACGGCACAGATACGCAGTATTTT. Translating it yields CASTPNGTDTQYF. The variable domain in full, completed from reference TRBV5-1 and TRBJ2-3, reads KAGVTQTPRYLIKTRGQQVTLSCSPISGHRSVSWYQQTPGQGLQFLFEYFSETQRNKGNFPGRFSGRQFSNSRSEMNVSTLELGDSALYLCASTPNGTDTQYFGPGTRLTVL.